What follows is one TCR beta chain and its context. Its target is unknown. Germline V gene data show CDR1 as SGDLS and CDR2 as YYNGEE. J gave up 10 bases and V 3 bases, and 8 bases lay outside the gene matches. The CDR3 extends over 15 amino acids. This sample is drawn from a study of brain T cells in children with intractable seizures. Study-wide points: Patients' HCMV serostatus was unknown; virus specificity rests on CDR3 similarity alone.

The data were produced by immunoSEQ multiplex PCR, yet TCRdb's version contains in-frame clones alone and is incomplete. In the table there are 110,000 or so clones, 94% of which are singletons. Sequencing was limited to surgery cases with top T cell transcript signatures in brain tissue. At least one anti-epileptic drug was given before surgery. This clonotype originated in a boy in the first two years of life with hemimegalencephaly and intractable seizures. The sequencing here drew on peripheral blood, taken at surgery. The chain combines TRBV9 with TRBJ1-6; 9 bases agree with TRBD1. This CDR3 reads CASSARQGEGSPLHF. The CDR3 coding sequence is TGTGCCAGCAGCGCAAGACAGGGGGAAGGGTCACCCCTCCACTTT.